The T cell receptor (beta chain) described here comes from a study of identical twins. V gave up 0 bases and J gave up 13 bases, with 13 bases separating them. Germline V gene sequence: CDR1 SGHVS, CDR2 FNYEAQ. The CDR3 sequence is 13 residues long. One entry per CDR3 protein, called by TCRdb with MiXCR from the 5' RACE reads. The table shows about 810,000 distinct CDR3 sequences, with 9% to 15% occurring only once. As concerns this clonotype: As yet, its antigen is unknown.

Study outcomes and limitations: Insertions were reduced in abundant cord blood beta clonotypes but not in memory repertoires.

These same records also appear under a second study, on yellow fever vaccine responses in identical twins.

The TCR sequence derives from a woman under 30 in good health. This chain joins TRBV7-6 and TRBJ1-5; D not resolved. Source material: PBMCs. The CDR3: CASSLAPTARQHF. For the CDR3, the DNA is TGTGCCAGCAGCTTAGCGCCTACGGCCCGGCAGCATTTT.